Below, 21 T cell receptor beta chains from the same sample are listed, as sequenced in a study of B cell selection in AIRE deficiency. CD4+CD127+ cells were sorted as the conventional CD4 T cells. Assay used: immunoSEQ multiplex PCR; TCRdb lists only in-frame clones, some missing. This sample carries 20,000 to 25,000 clones, almost 97% of them seen once, and the ten largest clones take roughly 0.3%. Sample: conventional CD4+ T cells sorted from PBMCs. These receptors were collected from a human donor with AIRE deficiency.

This rearrangement joins TRBV18 to TRBJ1-1; 10 bases fit TRBD1. The J segment lost 1 base and the V segment lost 3 bases, leaving 5 bases of the junction unmatched. This CDR3 is built from 16 residues. Germline-derived CDR1 and CDR2 are KGHSH and LQKENI. Written as DNA, the CDR3 is TGTGCCAGCTCACCCTTGGACAGGGGGTGGAACACTGAAGCTTTCTTT. This translates into CASSPLDRGWNTEAFF. Filled out from reference TRBV18 and TRBJ1-1, the complete variable domain reads NAGVMQNPRHLVRRRGQEARLRCSPMKGHSHVYWYRQLPEEGLKFMVYLQKENIIDESGMPKERFSAEFPKEGPSILRIQQVVRGDSAAYFCASSPLDRGWNTEAFFGQGTRLTVV.

The chain recombines TRBV7-2 with TRBJ2-7, with 7 bases aligning to TRBD1. This CDR3 contains 17 residues. Germline V gives CDR1 SGHTA, CDR2 FQGNSA. V gave up 4 bases and J gave up 4 bases; unmatched junction bases: 16. CDR3 protein: CASSYRQQGMIPYEQYF. Here the CDR3 DNA reads TGTGCCAGCAGCTACAGACAACAGGGGATGATCCCATACGAGCAGTACTTC. Based on the CDR3 plus reference TRBV7-2 and TRBJ2-7, the full variable domain is GAGVSQSPSNKVTEKGKDVELRCDPISGHTALYWYRQSLGQGLEFLIYFQGNSAPDKSGLPSDRFSAERTGGSVSTLTIQRTQQEDSAVYLCASSYRQQGMIPYEQYFGPGTRLTVT.

This clone was counted a single time. J is TRBJ1-2 and V is TRBV28, with 11 positions matching TRBD1. This CDR3 comprises 16 residues. Germline trimming cut 2 bases from V and 14 bases from J; bases unmatched to any gene: 16. Germline values: CDR1 MDHEN, CDR2 SYDVKM. The DNA of the CDR3 is TGTGCCAGCAGTTTAACGGGGTTTTGGACAGGGGGCCAGCTGACCTTC. Encoded protein: CASSLTGFWTGGQLTF.

This clone came up once. V is TRBV6-5 and J is TRBJ1-3; D perhaps matches TRBD1 (5 bases). The germline V gene encodes CDR1 MNHEY and CDR2 SVGAGI. V lost 0 bases to trimming and J lost 8 bases, with 17 bases between them. The CDR3 totals 16 residues. The DNA of the CDR3 is TGTGCCAGCAGTTACTCTCGCACTACAACAGGACACACCATATATTTT. Its translation: CASSYSRTTTGHTIYF.

J is TRBJ2-6 and V is TRBV18, with TRBD2 matching over 12 bases. The germline CDR1 and CDR2 sequences are KGHSH and LQKENI. The trim removed 2 bases at V and 0 bases at J, leaving 14 bases unmatched. The CDR3 has 22 residues. The DNA of the CDR3 is TGTGCCAGCTCACCAGGTTTACTAGCGGGAGGCCATCCTTACTCTGGGGCCAACGTCCTGACTTTC. Protein: CASSPGLLAGGHPYSGANVLTF.

The chain has TRBV14 and TRBJ2-7; D is perhaps TRBD1 (5 bases). Trimming removed 4 bases from V and 0 bases from J, with 10 bases in between. The CDR3 consists of 14 residues. Germline CDR1 is SGHDN and CDR2 is FVKESK. The CDR3 spells CASSPRRGSYEQYF. DNA of the CDR3: TGTGCCAGCAGCCCGCGTAGGGGCTCCTACGAGCAGTACTTC.

The chain employs TRBV7-9 and TRBJ1-2; D is ambiguous. Deletions cut 4 bases from V and 3 bases from J, with 12 bases between. The CDR3 sequence is 14 residues long. CDR1 and CDR2 (germline): SEHNR, FQNEAQ (reference sequence). The CDR3 sequence is CASSSSRTDYGYTF. CDR3 sequence (DNA): TGTGCCAGCAGCTCGTCCCGGACGGACTATGGCTACACCTTC.

The table lists this clone with a count of one. The chain carries TRBV10-1 and TRBJ2-7; D uncertain. Germline CDR1 is WNHNN and CDR2 is SYGVQD (reference sequence). The CDR3 loop spans 10 amino acids. CDR3 sequence: CERLLGEQYF. CDR3 bases: TGCGAACGACTTTTAGGGGAGCAGTACTTC.

V usage is TRBV5-4 and J usage is TRBJ1-1, with TRBD1 identical over 8 bases. CDR3 length equals 13 residues. Germline CDR1 is SGHNT and CDR2 is YYREEE (reference sequence). Losses at the gene ends were 10 bases for V and 0 bases for J; bases not matched to a gene: 5. CDR3 in amino acids: CAQAGGLNTEAFF. The DNA of the CDR3 is TGTGCCCAGGCAGGGGGCCTGAACACTGAAGCTTTCTTT.

The V call is TRBV11-3, the J call TRBJ2-7; D not certain. CDR3 length: 12 amino acids. Germline CDR1 is SGHNT and CDR2 is YENEEA. Trimming took 2 bases from V and 2 from J, leaving 4 bases between them. This chain's CDR3 is CASSLNPYEQYF. The CDR3 region has the DNA TGTGCCAGCAGCTTAAACCCCTACGAGCAGTACTTC.

The chain couples TRBV6-6 to TRBJ2-7; 9 bases are shared with TRBD1. This CDR3 has 16 amino acids. Trimming cost V 4 bases and J 3 bases; bases outside gene matches: 10. CDR1 is MNHNY and CDR2 is SVGAGI in the germline V gene (reference sequence). The CDR3 DNA reads TGTGCCAGCAGTTTACAAGGGACAGGGTTAAACTACGAGCAGTACTTC. This translates into CASSLQGTGLNYEQYF.

J is TRBJ1-1 and V is TRBV5-1, with unresolved D. The CDR3 consists of 15 residues. Trimming removed 4 bases from V and 1 base from J, with 14 bases in between. CDR1 and CDR2 from the germline V gene are SGHRS and YFSETQ. CDR3 in DNA: TGCGCCAGCAGCCCATGGGTGGACGCGAACACTGAAGCTTTCTTT. It translates to CASSPWVDANTEAFF. The variable domain in full, with the rest retrieved from reference TRBV5-1 and TRBJ1-1, is KAGVTQTPRYLIKTRGQQVTLSCSPISGHRSVSWYQQTPGQGLQFLFEYFSETQRNKGNFPGRFSGRQFSNSRSEMNVSTLELGDSALYLCASSPWVDANTEAFFGQGTRLTVV.

V gene TRBV19 combines with J gene TRBJ2-1; TRBD1 matches at 9 bases. V shed 7 bases, J shed 6 bases, and the junction held 7 bases outside the gene matches. Germline V lookup: CDR1 LNHDA, CDR2 SQIVND (reference sequence). The CDR3 loop spans 14 amino acids. The CDR3 DNA reads TGTGCCAGTATAGGGACAGGGAGGGGCAATGAGCAGTTCTTC. It encodes CASIGTGRGNEQFF.

The chain recombines TRBV7-1 with TRBJ1-1, with 7 bases aligning to TRBD1. TRBV7-1 is sorted into the ORF group, with uncertain function. CDR3 size: 16 residues. V trimming: 5 bases; J trimming: 0 bases; junction bases outside the gene matches: 9. CDR3 bases: TGTGCCAGCAGCCCTCGGGACAGTCAAATGAACACTGAAGCTTTCTTT. Its translation: CASSPRDSQMNTEAFF.

To note about this clone: Compared with germline, one end of the junction differs, possibly owing to a read error. The chain is built from TRBV9 and TRBJ1-2; D is ambiguous. Germline-derived CDR1 and CDR2 are SGDLS and YYNGEE. This CDR3 has 12 amino acids. In DNA, the CDR3 is TGTGCCAGCAGTCGGGCCTACTATGGCTACGCCTTC. It translates to CASSRAYYGYAF.

The chain combines TRBV7-2 with TRBJ1-2; TRBD1 is a possible D gene (6 bases). CDR3 size: 13 residues. The germline V gene has CDR1 SGHTA and CDR2 FQGNSA. The germline V and J ends were trimmed by 4 bases and 3 bases, with 9 bases remaining between them. This chain's CDR3 is CASSYREDYGYTF. CDR3 DNA: TGTGCCAGCAGCTACAGGGAGGACTATGGCTACACCTTC. The whole variable domain, filled in from reference TRBV7-2 and TRBJ1-2, reads GAGVSQSPSNKVTEKGKDVELRCDPISGHTALYWYRQSLGQGLEFLIYFQGNSAPDKSGLPSDRFSAERTGGSVSTLTIQRTQQEDSAVYLCASSYREDYGYTFGSGTRLTVV.

The gene calls are TRBV4-2 and TRBJ1-3, with a weak D call TRBD1 (6 bases). Germline V gene data show CDR1 as LGHNA and CDR2 as YNFKEQ. The V gene lost 6 bases and the J gene lost 1 base, with 16 bases spanning the gap. The CDR3 is 16 amino acids. This CDR3 is CASRPDRQISGNTIYF. The CDR3 nucleotides are TGTGCCAGCAGACCGGACAGACAAATATCTGGAAACACCATATATTTT.

The chain combines TRBV6-5 with TRBJ2-7; D is possibly TRBD1 (5 bases). This CDR3 is 13 amino acids long. The V end was cut by 2 bases, the J end by 3 bases, with 8 bases between. CDR1 is MNHEY and CDR2 is SVGAGI in the germline V gene. The CDR3 here is CASSYGDSYEQYF. The CDR3 coding sequence is TGTGCCAGCAGTTACGGCGACAGCTACGAGCAGTACTTC.

The chain joins TRBV6-5 to TRBJ1-6, with TRBD1 identical over 7 bases. The length of the CDR3 is 14 residues. Germline V gives CDR1 MNHEY, CDR2 SVGAGI. The ends lost 5 bases at V and 10 bases at J; junction bases unmatched: 8. The CDR3 nucleotides are TGTGCCAGCAGTCGCAACAGGGGAGAATCACCCCTCCACTTT. The encoded protein is CASSRNRGESPLHF.

This chain joins TRBV7-2 and TRBJ2-7; D call uncertain. V shed 1 base and J shed 2 bases, with 9 bases lying between them. CDR1 and CDR2 from the germline V gene are SGHTA and FQGNSA. The CDR3 is 14 amino acids. The CDR3 protein is CASSLGQPAYEQYF. The CDR3 DNA sequence: TGTGCCAGCAGCTTAGGGCAACCAGCCTACGAGCAGTACTTC.

J is TRBJ2-5 and V is TRBV7-9, with D uncertain. There are 15 residues in the CDR3. Germline assignment: CDR1 SEHNR and CDR2 FQNEAQ (reference sequence). V shed 3 bases and J shed 1 base, with 12 bases lying between them. The CDR3 region is CASSFNGVAQETQYF. In DNA, the CDR3 is TGTGCCAGCAGCTTTAATGGGGTTGCCCAAGAGACCCAGTACTTC.